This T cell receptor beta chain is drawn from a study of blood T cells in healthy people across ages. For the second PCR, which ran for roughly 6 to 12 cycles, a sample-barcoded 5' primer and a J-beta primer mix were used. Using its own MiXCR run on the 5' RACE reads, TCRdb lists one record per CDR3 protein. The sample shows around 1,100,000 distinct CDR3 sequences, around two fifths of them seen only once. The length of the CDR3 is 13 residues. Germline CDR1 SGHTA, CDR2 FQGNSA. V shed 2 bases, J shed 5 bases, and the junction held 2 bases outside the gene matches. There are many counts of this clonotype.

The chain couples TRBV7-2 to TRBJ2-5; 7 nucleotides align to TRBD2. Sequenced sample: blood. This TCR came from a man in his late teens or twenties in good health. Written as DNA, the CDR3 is TGTGCCAGCAGCTTACGGGACTATGAGACCCAGTACTTC. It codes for CASSLRDYETQYF. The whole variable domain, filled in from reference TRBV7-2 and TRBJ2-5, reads GAGVSQSPSNKVTEKGKDVELRCDPISGHTALYWYRQSLGQGLEFLIYFQGNSAPDKSGLPSDRFSAERTGGSVSTLTIQRTQQEDSAVYLCASSLRDYETQYFGPGTRLLVL.